This record covers a single TCR beta chain. The sample comes from a study of blood T cells in healthy people across ages. Together with a sample-barcoded 5' primer, a J-beta primer mix was included in a second PCR lasting about 7 to 11 cycles. With 12 random nucleotides, a template-switch adaptor tagged each individual cDNA molecule. TCRdb redid the calling of the 5' RACE reads with MiXCR, one entry per CDR3 protein. The sample has approximately 1.5 million distinct CDR3 sequences, almost 35% seen once. The authors drew about 9.5 milliliters of peripheral blood from each donor. Each sample used at least 6 million PBMCs. CDR3 length: 15 residues. V shed 3 bases, J shed 7 bases, and the junction held 9 bases outside the gene matches. Germline-derived CDR1 and CDR2 are KGHSH and LQKENI.

This TCR came from a woman under 40 in good health. The sample was blood. V and J are TRBV18 and TRBJ1-2; TRBD1 aligns across 9 bases. The CDR3 DNA reads TGTGCCAGCTCACCCGGGACAGGGAGTAGGGCTGGCTACACCTTC. Amino acid sequence: CASSPGTGSRAGYTF.